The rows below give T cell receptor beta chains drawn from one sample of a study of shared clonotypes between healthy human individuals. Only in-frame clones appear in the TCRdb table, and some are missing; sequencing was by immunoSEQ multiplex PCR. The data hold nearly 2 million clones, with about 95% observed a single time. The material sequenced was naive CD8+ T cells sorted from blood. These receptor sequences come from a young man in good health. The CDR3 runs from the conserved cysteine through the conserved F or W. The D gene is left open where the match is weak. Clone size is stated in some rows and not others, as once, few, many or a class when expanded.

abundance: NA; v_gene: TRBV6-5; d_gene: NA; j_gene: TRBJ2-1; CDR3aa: CASSYSVYTYNEQFF; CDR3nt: TGTGCCAGCAGTTACTCCGTGTACACCTACAATGAGCAGTTCTTC
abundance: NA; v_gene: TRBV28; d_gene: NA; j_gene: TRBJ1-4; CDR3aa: CASSTTGINEKLFF; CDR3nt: TGTGCCAGCTCTACGACAGGTATTAATGAAAAACTGTTTTTT
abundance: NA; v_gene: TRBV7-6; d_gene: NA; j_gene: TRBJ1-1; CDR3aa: CASSFAEGDTEAFF; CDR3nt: TGTGCCAGCAGCTTTGCCGAAGGGGACACTGAAGCTTTCTTT
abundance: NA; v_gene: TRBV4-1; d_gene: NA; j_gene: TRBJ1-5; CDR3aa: CASSPAGVGDQPQHF; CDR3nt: TGCGCCAGCAGCCCTGCCGGGGTGGGGGATCAGCCCCAGCATTTT
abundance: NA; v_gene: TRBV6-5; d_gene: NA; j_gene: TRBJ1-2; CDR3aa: CASTTTGYYGYTF; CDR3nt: TGTGCCAGCACCACGACAGGTTACTATGGCTACACCTTC
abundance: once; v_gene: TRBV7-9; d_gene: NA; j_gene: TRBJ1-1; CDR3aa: CASSLVSGEDTEAFF; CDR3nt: TGTGCCAGCAGCTTAGTATCAGGGGAAGACACTGAAGCTTTCTTT
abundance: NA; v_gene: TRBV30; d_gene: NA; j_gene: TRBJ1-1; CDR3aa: CAWSVGGNTEAFF; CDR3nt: TGTGCCTGGAGTGTCGGGGGGAACACTGAAGCTTTCTTT
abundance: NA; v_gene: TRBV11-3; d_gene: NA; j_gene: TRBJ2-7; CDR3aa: CASSPTGGDYEQYF; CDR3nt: TGTGCCAGCAGCCCTACAGGGGGGGACTACGAGCAGTACTTC
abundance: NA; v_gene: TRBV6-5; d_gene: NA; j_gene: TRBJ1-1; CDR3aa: CASSYAPNTEAFF; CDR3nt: TGTGCCAGCAGTTACGCCCCGAACACTGAAGCTTTCTTT
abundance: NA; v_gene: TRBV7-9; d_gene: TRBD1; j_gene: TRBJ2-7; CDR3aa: CASSFLPGQGKSYEQYF; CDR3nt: TGTGCCAGCAGCTTCCTCCCCGGACAGGGGAAGTCCTACGAGCAGTACTTC
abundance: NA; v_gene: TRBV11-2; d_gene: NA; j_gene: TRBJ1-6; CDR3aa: CASSLGEGSSYNSPLHF; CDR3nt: TGTGCCAGCAGCCTAGGGGAGGGTAGCTCCTATAATTCACCCCTCCACTTT
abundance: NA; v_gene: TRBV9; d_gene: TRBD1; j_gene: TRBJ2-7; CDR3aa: CASSRGQLLYEQYF; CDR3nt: TGTGCCAGCAGCAGGGGACAGTTACTCTACGAGCAGTACTTC
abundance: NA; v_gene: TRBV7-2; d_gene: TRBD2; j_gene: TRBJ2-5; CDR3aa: CASSLDPAGGLGETQYF; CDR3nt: TGTGCCAGCAGCTTAGATCCAGCGGGAGGGCTAGGTGAGACCCAGTACTTC
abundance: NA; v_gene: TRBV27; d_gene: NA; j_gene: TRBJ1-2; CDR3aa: CASSYGTSYGYTF; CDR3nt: TGTGCCAGCAGTTACGGGACCTCCTATGGCTACACCTTC
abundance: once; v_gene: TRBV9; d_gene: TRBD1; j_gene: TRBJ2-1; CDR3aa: CASSDDTGGNEQFF; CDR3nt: TGTGCCAGCAGCGACGACACAGGGGGCAATGAGCAGTTCTTC
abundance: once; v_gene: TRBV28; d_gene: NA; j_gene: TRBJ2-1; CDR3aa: CASSFPMYEQFF; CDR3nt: TGTGCCAGCAGTTTCCCTATGTATGAGCAGTTCTTC
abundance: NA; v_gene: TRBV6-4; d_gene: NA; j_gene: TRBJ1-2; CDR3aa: CASSAEGYTF; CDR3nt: TGTGCCAGCAGTGCGGAGGGCTACACCTTC
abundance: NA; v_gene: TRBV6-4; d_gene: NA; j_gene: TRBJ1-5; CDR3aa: CASSDSFGEINQPQHF; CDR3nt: TGTGCCAGCAGTGACTCTTTCGGGGAGATCAATCAGCCCCAGCATTTT
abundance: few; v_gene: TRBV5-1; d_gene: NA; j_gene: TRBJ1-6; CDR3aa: CASSLSGANSPLHF; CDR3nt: TGCGCCAGCAGCCTGAGTGGGGCGAATTCACCCCTCCACTTT
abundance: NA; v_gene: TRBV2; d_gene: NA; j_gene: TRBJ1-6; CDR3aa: CASSESRFYNSPLHF; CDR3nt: TGTGCCAGCAGTGAAAGCAGGTTCTATAATTCACCCCTCCACTTT
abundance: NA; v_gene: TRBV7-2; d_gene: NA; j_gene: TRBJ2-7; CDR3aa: CASGGGTSPVYEQYF; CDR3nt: TGTGCCAGCGGGGGGGGCACGAGCCCGGTGTACGAGCAGTACTTC
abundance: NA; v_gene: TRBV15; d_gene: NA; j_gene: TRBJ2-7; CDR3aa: CATSRDRTQKGYEQYF; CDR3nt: TGTGCCACCAGCAGAGACCGGACCCAGAAAGGATACGAGCAGTACTTC
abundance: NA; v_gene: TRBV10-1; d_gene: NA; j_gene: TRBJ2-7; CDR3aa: CASSDPSAEQYF; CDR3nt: TGCGCCAGCAGTGACCCTAGCGCCGAGCAGTACTTC
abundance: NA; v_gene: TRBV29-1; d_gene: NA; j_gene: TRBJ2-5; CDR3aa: CSVETQIQETQYF; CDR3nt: TGCAGCGTTGAAACGCAGATTCAAGAGACCCAGTACTTC
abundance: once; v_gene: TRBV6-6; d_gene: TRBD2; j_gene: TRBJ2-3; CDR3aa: CASSYASGSYTDTQYF; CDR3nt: TGTGCCAGCAGTTACGCCAGCGGGAGTTACACAGATACGCAGTATTTT
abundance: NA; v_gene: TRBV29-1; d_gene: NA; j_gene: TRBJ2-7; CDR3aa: CSVLTGKAYEQYF; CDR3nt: TGCAGCGTGCTGACAGGAAAAGCCTACGAGCAGTACTTC
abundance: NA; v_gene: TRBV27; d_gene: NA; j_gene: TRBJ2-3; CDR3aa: CASSFGADTQYF; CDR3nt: TGTGCCAGCAGTTTCGGAGCAGATACGCAGTATTTT
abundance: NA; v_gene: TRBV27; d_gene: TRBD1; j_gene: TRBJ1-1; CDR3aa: CASSSQGANTEAFF; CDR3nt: TGTGCCAGCAGTTCCCAGGGGGCCAACACTGAAGCTTTCTTT
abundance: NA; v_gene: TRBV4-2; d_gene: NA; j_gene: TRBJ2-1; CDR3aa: CASSPLLGNEQFF; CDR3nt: TGTGCCAGCAGCCCCTTACTAGGAAATGAGCAGTTCTTC
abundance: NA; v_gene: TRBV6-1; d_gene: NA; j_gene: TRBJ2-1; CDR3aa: CASSEGLNEQFF; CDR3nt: TGTGCCAGCAGTGAAGGCCTCAATGAGCAGTTCTTC
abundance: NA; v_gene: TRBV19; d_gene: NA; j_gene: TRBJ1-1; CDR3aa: CASSIYPGEGDTEAFF; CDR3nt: TGTGCCAGTAGTATATACCCCGGGGAGGGAGACACTGAAGCTTTCTTT
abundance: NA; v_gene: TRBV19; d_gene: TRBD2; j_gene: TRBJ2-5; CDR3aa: CASTPGGGYSAETQYF; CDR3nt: TGTGCCAGTACCCCGGGCGGGGGGTATTCCGCGGAGACCCAGTACTTC
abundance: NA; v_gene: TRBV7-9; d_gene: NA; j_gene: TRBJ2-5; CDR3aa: CASSSHPTEETQYF; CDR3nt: TGTGCCAGCAGCTCACATCCGACAGAAGAGACCCAGTACTTC
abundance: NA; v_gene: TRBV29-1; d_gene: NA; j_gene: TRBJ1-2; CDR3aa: CSVDDYGYTF; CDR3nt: TGCAGCGTTGATGATTATGGCTACACCTTC
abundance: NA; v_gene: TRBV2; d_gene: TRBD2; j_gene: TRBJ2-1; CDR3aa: CASSTSGKANEQFF; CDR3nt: TGTGCCAGCAGTACTAGCGGGAAAGCCAATGAGCAGTTCTTC
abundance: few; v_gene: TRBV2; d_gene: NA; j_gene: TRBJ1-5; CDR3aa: CASSEDSYSNQPQHF; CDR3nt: TGTGCCAGCAGTGAGGACAGCTATAGCAATCAGCCCCAGCATTTT
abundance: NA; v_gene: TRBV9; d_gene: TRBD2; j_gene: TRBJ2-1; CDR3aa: CASSPRAGASFYNEQFF; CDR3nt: TGTGCCAGCAGCCCCAGAGCGGGGGCCTCATTCTACAATGAGCAGTTCTTC
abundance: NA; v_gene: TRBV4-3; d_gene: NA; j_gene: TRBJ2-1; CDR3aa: CASSQDLGSEENEQFF; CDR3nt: TGCGCCAGCAGCCAAGATTTAGGGAGCGAGGAAAATGAGCAGTTCTTC
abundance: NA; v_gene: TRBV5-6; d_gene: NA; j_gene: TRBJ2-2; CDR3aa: CASSSGTSTGELFF; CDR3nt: TGTGCCAGCAGCTCCGGGACGTCCACCGGGGAGCTGTTTTTT
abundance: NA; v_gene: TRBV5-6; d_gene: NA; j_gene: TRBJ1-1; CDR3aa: CASSNGAGADTEAFF; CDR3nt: TGTGCCAGCAGCAATGGTGCGGGGGCAGACACTGAAGCTTTCTTT
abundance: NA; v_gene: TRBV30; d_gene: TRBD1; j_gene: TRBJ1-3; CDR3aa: CAWSVGQGGNTIYF; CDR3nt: TGTGCCTGGAGTGTGGGACAGGGGGGAAACACCATATATTTT
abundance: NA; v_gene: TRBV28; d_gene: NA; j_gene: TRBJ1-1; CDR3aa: CASSFTGGSEAFF; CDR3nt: TGTGCCAGCAGTTTTACGGGGGGATCGGAAGCTTTCTTT
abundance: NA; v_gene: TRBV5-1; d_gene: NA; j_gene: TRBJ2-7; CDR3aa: CASSLGALSYEQYF; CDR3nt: TGCGCCAGCAGCTTGGGGGCCCTTTCCTACGAGCAGTACTTC
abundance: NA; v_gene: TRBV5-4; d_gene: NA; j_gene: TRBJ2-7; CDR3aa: CASSTDGTPYEQYF; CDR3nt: TGTGCCAGCAGTACGGACGGGACCCCCTACGAGCAGTACTTC
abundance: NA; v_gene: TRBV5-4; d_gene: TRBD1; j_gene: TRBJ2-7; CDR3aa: CASSPRGRGTDEQYF; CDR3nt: TGTGCCAGCAGCCCCCGGGGCAGGGGGACGGACGAGCAGTACTTC
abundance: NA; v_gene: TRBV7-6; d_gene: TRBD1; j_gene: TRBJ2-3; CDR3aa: CASSLATGMKDTQYF; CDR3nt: TGTGCCAGCAGCTTAGCGACAGGGATGAAAGATACGCAGTATTTT
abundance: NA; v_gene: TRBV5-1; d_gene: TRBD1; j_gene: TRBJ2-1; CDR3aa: CASSLGTGIGSYNEQFF; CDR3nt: TGCGCCAGCAGCTTAGGGACAGGGATTGGGTCCTACAATGAGCAGTTCTTC
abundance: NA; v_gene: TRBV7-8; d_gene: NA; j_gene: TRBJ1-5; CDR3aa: CASSLVQGSQPQHF; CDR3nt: TGTGCCAGCAGCTTAGTCCAGGGTTCGCAGCCCCAGCATTTT
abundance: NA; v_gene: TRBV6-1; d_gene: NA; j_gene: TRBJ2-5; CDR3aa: CASRAPGGGETQYF; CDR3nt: TGTGCCAGCAGGGCCCCAGGGGGAGGCGAGACCCAGTACTTC
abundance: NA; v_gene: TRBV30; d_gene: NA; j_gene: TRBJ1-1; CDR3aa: CAWSVSDGEVAFF; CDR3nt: TGTGCCTGGAGTGTATCCGACGGCGAAGTAGCTTTCTTT
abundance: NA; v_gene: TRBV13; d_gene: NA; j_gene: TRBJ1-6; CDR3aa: CASSLGLAGPNSPLHF; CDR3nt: TGTGCCAGCAGCTTAGGCCTGGCAGGACCCAATTCACCCCTCCACTTT
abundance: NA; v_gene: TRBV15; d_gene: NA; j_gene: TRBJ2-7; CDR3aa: CATSRDHNEQYF; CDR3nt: TGTGCCACCAGCAGAGATCACAACGAGCAGTACTTC
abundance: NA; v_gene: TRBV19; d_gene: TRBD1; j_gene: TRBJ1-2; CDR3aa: CASSSPGTGLGYTF; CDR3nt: TGTGCCAGTAGTAGTCCCGGGACAGGGCTTGGCTACACCTTC
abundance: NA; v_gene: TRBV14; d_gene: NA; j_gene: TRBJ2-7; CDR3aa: CASSQVLAAHEQYF; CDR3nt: TGTGCCAGCAGCCAAGTCTTAGCGGCCCACGAGCAGTACTTC
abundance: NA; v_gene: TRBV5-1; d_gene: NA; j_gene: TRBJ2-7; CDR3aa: CASRGRGQGSSYEQYF; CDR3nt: TGCGCCAGCAGGGGCCGTGGGCAGGGGAGCTCCTACGAGCAGTACTTC
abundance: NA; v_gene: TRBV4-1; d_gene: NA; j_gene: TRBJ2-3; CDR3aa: CASSQGLTDTQYF; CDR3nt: TGCGCCAGCAGCCAAGGACTCACAGATACGCAGTATTTT
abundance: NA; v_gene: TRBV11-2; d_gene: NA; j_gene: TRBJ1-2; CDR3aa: CASSLAAGTIGANYGYTF; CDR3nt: TGTGCCAGCAGCTTAGCGGCGGGGACCATCGGAGCTAACTATGGCTACACCTTC
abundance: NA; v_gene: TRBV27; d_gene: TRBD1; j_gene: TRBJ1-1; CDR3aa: CASSLDRGVSEAFF; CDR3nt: TGTGCCAGCAGTTTAGACAGGGGAGTGTCTGAAGCTTTCTTT